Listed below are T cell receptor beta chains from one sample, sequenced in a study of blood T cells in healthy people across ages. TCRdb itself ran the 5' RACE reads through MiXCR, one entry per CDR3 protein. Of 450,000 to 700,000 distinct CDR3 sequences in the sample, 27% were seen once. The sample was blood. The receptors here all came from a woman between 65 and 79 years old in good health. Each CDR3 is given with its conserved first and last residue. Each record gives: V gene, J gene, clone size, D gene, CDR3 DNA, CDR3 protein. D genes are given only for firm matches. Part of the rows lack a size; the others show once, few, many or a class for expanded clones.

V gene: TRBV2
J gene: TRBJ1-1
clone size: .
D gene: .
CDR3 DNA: TGTGCCAGCAGCAGGGATCAGGGTGAAGCTTTCTTT
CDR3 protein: CASSRDQGEAFF

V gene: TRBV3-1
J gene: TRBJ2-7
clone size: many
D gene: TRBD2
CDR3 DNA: TGTGCCAGCAGCCAAGGACTAGCGGTATCCTACGAGCAGTACTTC
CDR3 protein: CASSQGLAVSYEQYF

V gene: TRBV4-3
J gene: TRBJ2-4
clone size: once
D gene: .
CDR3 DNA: TGCGCCAGCAGCCAAGAACACTCCGGCGGCAAAAACATTCAGTACTTC
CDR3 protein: CASSQEHSGGKNIQYF

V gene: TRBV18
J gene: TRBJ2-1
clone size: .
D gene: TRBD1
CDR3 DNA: TGTGCCAGCACCACCGGGACAGACAATGAGCAGTTCTTC
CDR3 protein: CASTTGTDNEQFF

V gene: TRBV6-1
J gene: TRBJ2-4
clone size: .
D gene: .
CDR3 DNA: TGTGCCAGCAGTGTAGGGTTTTCGTCCGGAGGGAACATTCAGTACTTC
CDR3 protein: CASSVGFSSGGNIQYF

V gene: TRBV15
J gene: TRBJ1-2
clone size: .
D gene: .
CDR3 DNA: TGTGCCACCAGCAGAGATGGCGACGGAAGATCCTATGGCTACACCTTC
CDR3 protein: CATSRDGDGRSYGYTF

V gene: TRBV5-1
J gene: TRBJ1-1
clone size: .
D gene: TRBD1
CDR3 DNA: TGCGCCAGCAGCACCGGACAGGGGGCGGTGACTGAAGCTTTCTTT
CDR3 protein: CASSTGQGAVTEAFF

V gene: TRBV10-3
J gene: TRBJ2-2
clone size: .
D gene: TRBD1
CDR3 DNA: TGTGCCATCAGTGGAGGGGGCGCAAACACCGGGGAGCTGTTTTTT
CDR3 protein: CAISGGGANTGELFF

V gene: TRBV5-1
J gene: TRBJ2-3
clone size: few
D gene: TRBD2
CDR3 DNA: TGCGCCAGCAGCTTGGGGGGACTAGCGGGGGCCACAGATACGCAGTATTTT
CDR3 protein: CASSLGGLAGATDTQYF

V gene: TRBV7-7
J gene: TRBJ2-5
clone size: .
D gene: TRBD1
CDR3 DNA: TGTGCCAGCAGCCGACTTAAATTAGGGGGCCAAGAGACCCAGTGCTTC
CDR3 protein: CASSRLKLGGQETQCF

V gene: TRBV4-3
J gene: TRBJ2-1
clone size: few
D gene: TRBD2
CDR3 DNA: TGCGCCAGCAGCCAAGGGCTAGCGGAACCAAATGAGCAGTTCTTC
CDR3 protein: CASSQGLAEPNEQFF

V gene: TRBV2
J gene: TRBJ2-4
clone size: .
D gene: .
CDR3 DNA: TGTGCCTCCAAGGGTAGCGGAGCCAAAAACATTCAGTACTTC
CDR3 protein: CASKGSGAKNIQYF

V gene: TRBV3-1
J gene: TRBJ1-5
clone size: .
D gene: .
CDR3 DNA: TGTGCCAGCAGCCCTGACACCTTAACCAATCAGCCCCAGCATTTT
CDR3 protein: CASSPDTLTNQPQHF

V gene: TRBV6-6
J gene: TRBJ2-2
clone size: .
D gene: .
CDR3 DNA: TGTGCCAGCAGTCCTACGGACGGGGCCGGGGAGCTGTTTTTT
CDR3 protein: CASSPTDGAGELFF

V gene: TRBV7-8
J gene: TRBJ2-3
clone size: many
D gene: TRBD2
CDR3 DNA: TGTGCCAGCAGCTTAGCTGGCGGGGGGGATACGCAGTATTTT
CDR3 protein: CASSLAGGGDTQYF

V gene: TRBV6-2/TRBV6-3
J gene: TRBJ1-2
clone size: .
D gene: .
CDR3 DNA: TGTGCCTGCAGTAAAGACGGACGCGGTCAGGAGCTCTACACCTTC
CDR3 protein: CACSKDGRGQELYTF

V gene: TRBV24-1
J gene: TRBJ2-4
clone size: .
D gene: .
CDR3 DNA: TGTGCCACCAGTGATGGACCCGGGACAGCCAAAAACATTCAGTACTTC
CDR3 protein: CATSDGPGTAKNIQYF

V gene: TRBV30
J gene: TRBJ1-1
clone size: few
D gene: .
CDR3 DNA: TGTGCCTGGAGTGAAGAGGTAGCTGAAGCTTTCTTT
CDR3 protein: CAWSEEVAEAFF

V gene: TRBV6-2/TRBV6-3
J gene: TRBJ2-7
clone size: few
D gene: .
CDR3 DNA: TGTGCCACCAAGGGACGTCCGACCTACGAGCAGTACTTC
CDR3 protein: CATKGRPTYEQYF

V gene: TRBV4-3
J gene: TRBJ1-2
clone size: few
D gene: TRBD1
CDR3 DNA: TGCGCCAGCAGCCCAACGGACAGGGTGCGAGGCTACACCTTC
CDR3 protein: CASSPTDRVRGYTF

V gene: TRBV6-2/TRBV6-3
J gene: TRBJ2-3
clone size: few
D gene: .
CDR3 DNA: TGTGCCAGCAGTTACTCCCGGGACTCTACAGATACGCAGTATTTT
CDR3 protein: CASSYSRDSTDTQYF

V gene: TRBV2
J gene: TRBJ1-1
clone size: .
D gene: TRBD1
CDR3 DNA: TGTGCCAGCAGCTCGACAGGGTCGGACACTGAAGCTTTCTTT
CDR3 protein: CASSSTGSDTEAFF

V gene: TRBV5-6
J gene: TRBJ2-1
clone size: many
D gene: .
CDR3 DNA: TGTGCCAGCAGCTTGAGATACAGGGCAATCTACAATGAGCAGTTCTTC
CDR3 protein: CASSLRYRAIYNEQFF

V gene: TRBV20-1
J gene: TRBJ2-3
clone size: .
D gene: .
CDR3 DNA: TGCAGTGCTAGCGGCCTTGGCACAGATACGCAGTATTTT
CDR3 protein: CSASGLGTDTQYF

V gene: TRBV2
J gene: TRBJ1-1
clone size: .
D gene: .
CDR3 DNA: TGTGCCAGCAATGAACAGCCGAACACTGAAGCTTTCTTT
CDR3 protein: CASNEQPNTEAFF

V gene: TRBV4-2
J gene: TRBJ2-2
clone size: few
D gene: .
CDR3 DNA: TGTGCCAGCAGCCAAGTGGGGGGGAACACCGGGGAGCTGTTTTTT
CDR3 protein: CASSQVGGNTGELFF

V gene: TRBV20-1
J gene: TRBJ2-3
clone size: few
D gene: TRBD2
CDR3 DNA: TGCAGTGCTAGAGGGCCCCTTAGCGGGGGGGCCATGGATACGCAGTATTTT
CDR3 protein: CSARGPLSGGAMDTQYF

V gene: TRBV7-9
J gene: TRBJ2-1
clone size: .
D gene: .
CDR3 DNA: TGTGCCTATATAGAGGCTAACTCCTACAATGAGCAGTTCTTC
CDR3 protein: CAYIEANSYNEQFF

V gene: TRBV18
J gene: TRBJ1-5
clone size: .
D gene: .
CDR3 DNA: TGTGCCAGCTCACCGCAAGCAATCCAGCAGCCCCAGCATTTT
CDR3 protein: CASSPQAIQQPQHF

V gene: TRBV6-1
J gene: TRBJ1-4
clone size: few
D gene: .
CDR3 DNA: TGTGCCAGCGAAAATGAAAAACTGTTTTTT
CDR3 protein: CASENEKLFF

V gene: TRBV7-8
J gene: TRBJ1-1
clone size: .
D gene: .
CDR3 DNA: TGTGCCAGCAGCCTGCAAGCCAGGGGACCTGAAGCTTTCTTT
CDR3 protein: CASSLQARGPEAFF

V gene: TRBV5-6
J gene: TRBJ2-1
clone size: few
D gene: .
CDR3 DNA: TGTGCCAGCAGCGGCCGGGGTGGAGCTTACAATGAGCAGTTCTTC
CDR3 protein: CASSGRGGAYNEQFF

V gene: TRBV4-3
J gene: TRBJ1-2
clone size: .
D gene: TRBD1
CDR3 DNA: TGCGCCAGCAGCCAAGTTTGGGGACAGGCCACGTATGGCTACACCTTC
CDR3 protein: CASSQVWGQATYGYTF

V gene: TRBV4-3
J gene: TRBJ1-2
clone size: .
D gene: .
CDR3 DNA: TGCGCCAGCAGCCTAGGGGCGGGCATGGACTATGGCTACACCTTC
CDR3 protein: CASSLGAGMDYGYTF

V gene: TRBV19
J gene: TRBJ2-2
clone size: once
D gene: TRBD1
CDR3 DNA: TGTGCCAGTAGTCTCGGGACAGCGAACACCGAGGAGCTGTTTTTT
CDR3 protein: CASSLGTANTEELFF

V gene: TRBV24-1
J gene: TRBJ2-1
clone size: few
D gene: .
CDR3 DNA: TGTGCCACCAGTGGGGCCCGCTCCTACAATGAGCAGTTCTTC
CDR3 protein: CATSGARSYNEQFF

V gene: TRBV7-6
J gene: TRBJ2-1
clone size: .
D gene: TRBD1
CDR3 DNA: TGTGCCAGCAGCTTGCCCGGGACAGGGACCGATGAGCAGTTCTTC
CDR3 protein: CASSLPGTGTDEQFF

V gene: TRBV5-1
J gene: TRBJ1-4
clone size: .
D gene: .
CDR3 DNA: TGCGCCAGCAGCTCAAATGGGGGACCGGCTAATGAAAAACTGTTTTTT
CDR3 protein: CASSSNGGPANEKLFF

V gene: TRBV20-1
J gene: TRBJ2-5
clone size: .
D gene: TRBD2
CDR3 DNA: TGCAGTGCTAGCGGGGGGGCCTCGGAAACCCAGTACTTC
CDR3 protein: CSASGGASETQYF

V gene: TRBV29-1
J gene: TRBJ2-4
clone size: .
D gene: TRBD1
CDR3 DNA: TGCAGCGTTTATCAGACAGGGGCCAAAAACATTCAGTACTTC
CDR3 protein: CSVYQTGAKNIQYF

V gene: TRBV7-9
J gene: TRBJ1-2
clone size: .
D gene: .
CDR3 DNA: TGTGCCAGCAGCGCGCCGGGAGCCAACTATGGCTACACCTTC
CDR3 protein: CASSAPGANYGYTF

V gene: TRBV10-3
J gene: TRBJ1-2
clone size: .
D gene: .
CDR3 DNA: TGTGCCGTCGGCCCGAGGGCCGGATATGGCTACACCTTC
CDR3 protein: CAVGPRAGYGYTF

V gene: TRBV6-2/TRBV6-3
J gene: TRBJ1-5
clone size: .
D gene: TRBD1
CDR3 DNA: TGTGCCAGCAGCCAAATCGGAGGGGGCGCGGGCCAGCCCCAGCATTTT
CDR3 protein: CASSQIGGGAGQPQHF

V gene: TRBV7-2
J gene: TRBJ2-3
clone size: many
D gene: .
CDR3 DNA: TGTGCCAGCAGCCCGGTACCCACAGATACGCAGTATTTT
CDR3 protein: CASSPVPTDTQYF